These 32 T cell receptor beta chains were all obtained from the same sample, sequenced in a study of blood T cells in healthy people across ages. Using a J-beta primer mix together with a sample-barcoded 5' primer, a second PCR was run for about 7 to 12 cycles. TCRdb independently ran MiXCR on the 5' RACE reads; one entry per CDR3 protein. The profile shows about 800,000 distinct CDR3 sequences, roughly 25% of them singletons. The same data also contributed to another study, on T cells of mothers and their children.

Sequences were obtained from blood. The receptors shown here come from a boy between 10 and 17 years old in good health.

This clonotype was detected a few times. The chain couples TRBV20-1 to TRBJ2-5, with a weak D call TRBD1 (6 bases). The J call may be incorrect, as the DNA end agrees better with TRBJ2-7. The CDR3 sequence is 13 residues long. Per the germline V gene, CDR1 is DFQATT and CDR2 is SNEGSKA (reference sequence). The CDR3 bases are TGCAGTGTGGGAGAGGGGGTTGGATACGAGCAGTACTTC. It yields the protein CSVGEGVGYEQYF.

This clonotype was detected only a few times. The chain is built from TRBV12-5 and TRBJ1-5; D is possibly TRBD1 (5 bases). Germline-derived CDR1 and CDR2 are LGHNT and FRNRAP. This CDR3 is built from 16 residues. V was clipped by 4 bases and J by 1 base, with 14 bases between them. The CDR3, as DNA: TGTGCTAGTGGTTCGGGAGGGGAAGCGAGCAATCAGCCCCAGCATTTT. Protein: CASGSGGEASNQPQHF. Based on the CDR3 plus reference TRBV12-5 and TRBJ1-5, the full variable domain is DARVTQTPRHKVTEMGQEVTMRCQPILGHNTVFWYRQTMMQGLELLAYFRNRAPLDDSGMPKDRFSAEMPDATLATLKIQPSEPRDSAVYFCASGSGGEASNQPQHFGDGTRLSIL.

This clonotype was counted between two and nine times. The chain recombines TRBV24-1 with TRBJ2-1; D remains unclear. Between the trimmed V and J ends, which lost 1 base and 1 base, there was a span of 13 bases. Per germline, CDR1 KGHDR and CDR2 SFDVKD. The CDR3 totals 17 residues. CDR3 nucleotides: TGTGCCACCAGTGATTTTGAAAGGTCGAGTTCCTACAATGAGCAGTTCTTC. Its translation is CATSDFERSSSYNEQFF.

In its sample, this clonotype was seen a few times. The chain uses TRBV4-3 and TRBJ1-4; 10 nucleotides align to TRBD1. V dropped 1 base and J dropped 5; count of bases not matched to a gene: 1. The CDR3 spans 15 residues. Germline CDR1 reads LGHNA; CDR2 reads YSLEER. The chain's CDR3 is CASSQGGQGNEKLFF. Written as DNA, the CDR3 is TGCGCCAGCAGCCAAGGGGGACAGGGGAATGAAAAACTGTTTTTT.

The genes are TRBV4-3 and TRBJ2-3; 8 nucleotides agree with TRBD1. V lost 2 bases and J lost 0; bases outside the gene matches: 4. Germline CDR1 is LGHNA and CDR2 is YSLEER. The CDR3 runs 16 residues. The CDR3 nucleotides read TGCGCCAGCAGCCAACAGGACAGGGTGAGCACAGATACGCAGTATTTT. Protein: CASSQQDRVSTDTQYF.

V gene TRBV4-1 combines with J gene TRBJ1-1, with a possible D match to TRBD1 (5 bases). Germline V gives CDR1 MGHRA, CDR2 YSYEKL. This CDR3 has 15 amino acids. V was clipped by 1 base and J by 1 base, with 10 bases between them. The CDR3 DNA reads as TGCGCCAGCAGCCAAGGAAGTGGGGGGAACACTGAAGCTTTCTTT. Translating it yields CASSQGSGGNTEAFF.

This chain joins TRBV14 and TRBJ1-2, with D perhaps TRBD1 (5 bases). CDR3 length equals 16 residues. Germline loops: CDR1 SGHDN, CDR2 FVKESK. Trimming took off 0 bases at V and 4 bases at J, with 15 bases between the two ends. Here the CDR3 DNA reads TGTGCCAGCAGCCAAGATCTAGAGGGGCTGGTCTATGGCTACACCTTC. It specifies CASSQDLEGLVYGYTF.

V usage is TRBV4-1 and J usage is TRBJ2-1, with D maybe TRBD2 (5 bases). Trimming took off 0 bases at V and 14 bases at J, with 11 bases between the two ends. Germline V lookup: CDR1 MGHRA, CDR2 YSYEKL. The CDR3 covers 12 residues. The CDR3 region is CASSQEPASKFF. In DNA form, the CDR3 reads TGCGCCAGCAGCCAAGAGCCGGCTAGCAAGTTCTTC.

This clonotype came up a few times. The CDR3 here is CASSQDRRLAGGLLRQQYF. The CDR3 coding sequence is TGTGCCAGCAGCCAAGACCGTAGACTAGCGGGAGGCCTACTACGCCAGCAGTACTTC. The rearrangement joins TRBV3-1 to TRBJ2-1; 13 bases line up with TRBD2. The J call may be in error: the DNA end matches TRBJ2-7 better. This CDR3 has 19 residues. Per germline, CDR1 LGHDT and CDR2 YNNKEL (reference sequence).

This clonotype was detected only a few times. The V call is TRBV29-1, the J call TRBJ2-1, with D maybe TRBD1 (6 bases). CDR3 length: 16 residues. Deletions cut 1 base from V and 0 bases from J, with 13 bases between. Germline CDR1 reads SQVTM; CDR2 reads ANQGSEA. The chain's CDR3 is CSVEGQVFSSYNEQFF. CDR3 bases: TGCAGCGTTGAAGGACAGGTCTTTAGCTCCTACAATGAGCAGTTCTTC.

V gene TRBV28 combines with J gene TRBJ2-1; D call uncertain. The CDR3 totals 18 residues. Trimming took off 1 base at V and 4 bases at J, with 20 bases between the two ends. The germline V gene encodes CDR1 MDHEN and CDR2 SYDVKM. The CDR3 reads CASSLFLERRSPYNEQFF. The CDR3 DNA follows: TGTGCCAGCAGTTTATTTCTCGAGAGGCGTTCTCCATACAATGAGCAGTTCTTC.

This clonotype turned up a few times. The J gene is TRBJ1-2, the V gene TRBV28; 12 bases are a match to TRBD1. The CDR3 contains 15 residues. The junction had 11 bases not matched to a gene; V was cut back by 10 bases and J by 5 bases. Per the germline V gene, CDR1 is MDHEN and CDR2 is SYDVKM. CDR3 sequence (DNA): TGTGCCACCAGGGGACAGGGGGCGTTTGGATATGGCTACACCTTC. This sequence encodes CATRGQGAFGYGYTF.

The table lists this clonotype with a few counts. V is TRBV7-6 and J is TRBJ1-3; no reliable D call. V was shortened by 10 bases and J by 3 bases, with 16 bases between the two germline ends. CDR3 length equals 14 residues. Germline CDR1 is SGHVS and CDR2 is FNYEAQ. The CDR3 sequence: CATSSPRDGNTIYF. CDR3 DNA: TGTGCCACTTCTTCACCGAGGGATGGAAACACCATATATTTT.

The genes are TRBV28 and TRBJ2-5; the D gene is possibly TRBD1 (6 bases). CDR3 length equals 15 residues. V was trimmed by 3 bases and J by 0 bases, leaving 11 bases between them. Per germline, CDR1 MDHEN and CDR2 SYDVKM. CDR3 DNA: TGTGCCAGCAGTTTTGGGGGCAATTACCAAGAGACCCAGTACTTC. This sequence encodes CASSFGGNYQETQYF.

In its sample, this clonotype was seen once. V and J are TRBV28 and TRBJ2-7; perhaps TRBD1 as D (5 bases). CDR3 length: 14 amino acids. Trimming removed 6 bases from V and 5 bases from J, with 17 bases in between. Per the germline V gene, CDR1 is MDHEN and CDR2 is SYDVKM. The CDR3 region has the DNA TGTGCCAGCAGCCATCGGACACAATCAGACGAGCAGTACTTC. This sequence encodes CASSHRTQSDEQYF.

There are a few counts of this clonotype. Here the CDR3 reads CASIPISARGVSRQPQHF. The CDR3 coding sequence is TGTGCCAGCATCCCCATAAGCGCCAGGGGAGTAAGTCGTCAGCCCCAGCATTTT. The rearrangement links TRBV28 to TRBJ1-5, with a weak D call TRBD1 (6 bases). The CDR3 has 18 residues. Per the germline V gene, CDR1 is MDHEN and CDR2 is SYDVKM. Trimming cost V 7 bases and J 6 bases, with 28 bases left between them. Full variable domain (outside the CDR3, taken from reference TRBV28 and TRBJ1-5): DVKVTQSSRYLVKRTGEKVFLECVQDMDHENMFWYRQDPGLGLRLIYFSYDVKMKEKGDIPEGYSVSREKKERFSLILESASTNQTSMYLCASIPISARGVSRQPQHFGDGTRLSIL.

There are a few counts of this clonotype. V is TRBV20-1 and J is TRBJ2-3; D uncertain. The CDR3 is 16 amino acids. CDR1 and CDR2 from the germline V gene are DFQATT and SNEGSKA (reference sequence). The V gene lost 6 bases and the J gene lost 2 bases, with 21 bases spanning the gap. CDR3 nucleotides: TGCAGTGCCCACGGGTGGGGAACACTCACCACAGATACGCAGTATTTT. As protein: CSAHGWGTLTTDTQYF.

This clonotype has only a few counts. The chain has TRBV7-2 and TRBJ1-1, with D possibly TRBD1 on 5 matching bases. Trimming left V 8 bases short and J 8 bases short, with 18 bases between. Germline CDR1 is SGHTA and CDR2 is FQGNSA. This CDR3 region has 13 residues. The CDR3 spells CASVWDLYGEAFF. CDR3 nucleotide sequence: TGTGCCAGCGTATGGGACCTTTACGGAGAAGCTTTCTTT.

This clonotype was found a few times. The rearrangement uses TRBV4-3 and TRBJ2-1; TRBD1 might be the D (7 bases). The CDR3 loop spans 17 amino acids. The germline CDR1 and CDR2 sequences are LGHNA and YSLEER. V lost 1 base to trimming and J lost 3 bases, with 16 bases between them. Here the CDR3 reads CASSQGAGGWVYNEQFF. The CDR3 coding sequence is TGCGCCAGCAGCCAAGGGGCAGGGGGGTGGGTCTACAATGAGCAGTTCTTC.

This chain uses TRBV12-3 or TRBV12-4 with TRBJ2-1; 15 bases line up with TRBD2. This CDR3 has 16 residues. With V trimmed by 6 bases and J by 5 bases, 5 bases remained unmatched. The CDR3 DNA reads TGTGCCAGCAGCCCGGGACTAGCGGGGGGCAACAATGAGCAGTTCTTC. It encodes CASSPGLAGGNNEQFF.

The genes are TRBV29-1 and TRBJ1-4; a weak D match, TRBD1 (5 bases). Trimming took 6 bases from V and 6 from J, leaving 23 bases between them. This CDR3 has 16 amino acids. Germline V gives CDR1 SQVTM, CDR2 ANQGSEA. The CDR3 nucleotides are TGCAGCGTCCCCGTCTGGGGCGACACCGGGGATGAAAAACTGTTTTTT. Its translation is CSVPVWGDTGDEKLFF.

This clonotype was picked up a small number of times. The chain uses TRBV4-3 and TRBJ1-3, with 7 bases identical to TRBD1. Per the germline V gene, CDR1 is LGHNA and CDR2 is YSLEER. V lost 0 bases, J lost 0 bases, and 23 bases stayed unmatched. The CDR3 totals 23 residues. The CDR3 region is CASSQDGGTVISGAWSSGNTIYF. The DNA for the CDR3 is TGCGCCAGCAGCCAAGATGGGGGGACAGTTATATCCGGGGCCTGGAGCTCTGGAAACACCATATATTTT.

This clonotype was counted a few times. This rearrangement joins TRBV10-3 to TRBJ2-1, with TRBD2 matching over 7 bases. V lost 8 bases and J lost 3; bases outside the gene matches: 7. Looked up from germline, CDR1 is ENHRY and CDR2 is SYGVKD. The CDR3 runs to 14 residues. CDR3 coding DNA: TGTGCCATCGCTACTGGCGGGAGCTACAATGAGCAGTTCTTC. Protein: CAIATGGSYNEQFF.

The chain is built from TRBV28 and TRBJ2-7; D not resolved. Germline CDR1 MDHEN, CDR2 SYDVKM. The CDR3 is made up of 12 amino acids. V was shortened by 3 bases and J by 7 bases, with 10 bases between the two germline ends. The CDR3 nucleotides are TGTGCCAGCAGTTTTTCGGTGGGGGAGCAGTACTTC. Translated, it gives CASSFSVGEQYF.

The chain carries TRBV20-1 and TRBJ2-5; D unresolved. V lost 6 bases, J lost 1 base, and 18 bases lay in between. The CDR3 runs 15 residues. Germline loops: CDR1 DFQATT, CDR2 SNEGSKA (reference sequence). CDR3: CSALQARLRQETQYF. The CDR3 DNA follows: TGCAGTGCCCTCCAGGCTCGGTTACGCCAAGAGACCCAGTACTTC.

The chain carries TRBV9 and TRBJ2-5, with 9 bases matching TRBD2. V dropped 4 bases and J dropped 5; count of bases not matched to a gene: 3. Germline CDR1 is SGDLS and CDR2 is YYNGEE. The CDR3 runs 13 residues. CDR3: CASSSGRRETQYF. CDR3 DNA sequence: TGTGCCAGCAGCAGCGGGAGGAGGGAGACCCAGTACTTC.

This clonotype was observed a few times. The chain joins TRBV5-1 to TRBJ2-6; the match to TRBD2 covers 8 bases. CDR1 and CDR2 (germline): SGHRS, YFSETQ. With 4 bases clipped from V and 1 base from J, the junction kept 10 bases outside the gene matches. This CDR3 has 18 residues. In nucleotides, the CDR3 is TGCGCCAGCAGCGCCGGACTGGGCGGGGGGTCTGGGGCCAACGTCCTGACTTTC. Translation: CASSAGLGGGSGANVLTF.

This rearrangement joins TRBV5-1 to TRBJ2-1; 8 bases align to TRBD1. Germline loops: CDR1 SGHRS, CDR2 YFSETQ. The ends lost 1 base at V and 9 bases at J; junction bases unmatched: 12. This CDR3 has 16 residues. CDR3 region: CASSLKQGQGESEQFF. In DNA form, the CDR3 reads TGCGCCAGCAGCTTGAAACAAGGACAGGGAGAAAGTGAGCAGTTCTTC.

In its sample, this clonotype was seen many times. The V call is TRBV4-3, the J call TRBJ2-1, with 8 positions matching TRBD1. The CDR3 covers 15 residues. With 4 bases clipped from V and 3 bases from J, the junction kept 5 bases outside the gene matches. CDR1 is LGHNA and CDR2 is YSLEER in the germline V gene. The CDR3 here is CASSPGTGNYNEQFF. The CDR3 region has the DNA TGCGCCAGCAGCCCTGGGACAGGAAACTACAATGAGCAGTTCTTC.

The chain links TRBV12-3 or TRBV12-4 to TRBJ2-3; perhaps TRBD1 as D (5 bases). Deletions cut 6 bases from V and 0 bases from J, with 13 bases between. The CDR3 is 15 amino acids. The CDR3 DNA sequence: TGTGCCAGCAGCTCTGACAGCGTTAGCACAGATACGCAGTATTTT. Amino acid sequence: CASSSDSVSTDTQYF.

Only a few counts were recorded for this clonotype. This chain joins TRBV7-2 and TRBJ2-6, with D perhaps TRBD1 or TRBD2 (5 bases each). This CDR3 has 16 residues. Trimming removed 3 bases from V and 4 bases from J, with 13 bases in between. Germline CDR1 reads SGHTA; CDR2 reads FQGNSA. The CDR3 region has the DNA TGTGCCAGCAGCTTTTGGGGGAGCTCCGGGGCCAACGTCCTGACTTTC. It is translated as CASSFWGSSGANVLTF. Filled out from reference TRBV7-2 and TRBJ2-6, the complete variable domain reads GAGVSQSPSNKVTEKGKDVELRCDPISGHTALYWYRQSLGQGLEFLIYFQGNSAPDKSGLPSDRFSAERTGGSVSTLTIQRTQQEDSAVYLCASSFWGSSGANVLTFGAGSRLTVL.

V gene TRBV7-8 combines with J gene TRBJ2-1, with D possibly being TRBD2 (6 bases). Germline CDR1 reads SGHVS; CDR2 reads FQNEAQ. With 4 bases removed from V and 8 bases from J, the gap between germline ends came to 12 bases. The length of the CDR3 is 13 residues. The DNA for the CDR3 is TGTGCCAGCAGCTATGCGGGACGCTATGAGCAGTTCTTC. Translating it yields CASSYAGRYEQFF.